This T cell receptor (beta chain) was obtained from a study of T cells in Graves' hyperthyroidism and ophthalmopathy. For the study at large: Specimen type is peripheral blood, collected at initial diagnosis prior to any treatment. General study results and limits: Most clonotypes expanded in the thyroid (above 0.001) were also present in blood.

This clonotype was counted only a few times. The antigen remains unidentified. TCR beta CDR3 regions were amplified from RNA transcripts. The primer set for the first-round RT-PCR of the TCR CDR3 was HTBI. TCRdb analysed the multiplex PCR reads with MiXCR anew, one entry per CDR3 protein. Of 500,000 to 600,000 distinct CDR3 sequences listed, roughly a sixth were seen once; the top ten hold under 20%. The TCR comes from a young woman with Graves' hyperthyroidism. The sequencing sample was made of blood.

DNA for the CDR3: TGTGCCATCTCAAGGGACACCCCTAGCACAGATACGCAGTATTTT. Translation gives CAISRDTPSTDTQYF. The chain couples TRBV10-3 to TRBJ2-3; tentatively, D is TRBD1 (6 bases). The CDR3 covers 15 residues. Germline CDR1 ENHRY, CDR2 SYGVKD. The V end lost 8 bases, the J end lost 0 bases, and 15 bases lay between the germline ends.